This T cell receptor beta chain was documented in a study of blood T cell repertoires in COVID-19. Looking at the study overall: The United States, Italy and Spain supplied acute and convalescent COVID-19 samples.

Sequencing was performed with immunoSEQ multiplex PCR; in TCRdb, only in-frame clones are kept and a portion is missing. The sample includes 55,000 to 70,000 clones, about 82% of them seen just once. V gave up 6 bases and J gave up 5 bases, with 10 bases separating them. In germline, CDR1 is MNHEY, CDR2 SVGAGI. This CDR3 contains 12 residues. In its sample, this clone was seen once. The source of this sequence is a man in his forties or fifties with acute or convalescent COVID-19. The chain recombines TRBV6-5 with TRBJ1-1; D gene unclear. The sequencing sample was made of peripheral blood. DNA of the CDR3: TGTGCCAGCAGGGAGAGACGTACTGAAGCTTTCTTT. It translates to CASRERRTEAFF.